These 28 T cell receptor beta chains originate from one sample sequenced in a study of shared clonotypes between healthy human individuals. The naive CD8 subset, CD45RO-negative cells positively selected for CCR7, excluded terminally differentiated effector memory CD45RA+ cells. Here immunoSEQ multiplex PCR was the method, and the copy in TCRdb shows in-frame clones only, minus some. The table has roughly 2 million clones, about 95% seen once. What was sequenced was naive CD8+ T cells sorted from blood. These receptors all come from a man younger than 35 in good health.

This sequence joins TRBV2 and TRBJ2-7; TRBD2 is a possible D gene (6 bases). V was clipped by 5 bases and J by 3 bases, with 11 bases between them. The CDR3 is 13 amino acids. The germline V gene encodes CDR1 SNHLY and CDR2 FYNNEI. The CDR3 sequence is CASSPTRVYEQYF. CDR3 sequence (DNA): TGTGCCAGCAGTCCGACTAGAGTCTACGAGCAGTACTTC.

The chain employs TRBV7-8 and TRBJ2-7; D possibly corresponds to TRBD2 (6 bases). This CDR3 has 14 residues. The ends were cut back, 7 bases at V and 5 bases at J, with 18 bases in the middle. The germline CDR1 and CDR2 sequences are SGHVS and FQNEAQ. CDR3 protein: CASIPHGGNDEQYF. The CDR3 DNA reads TGTGCCAGCATACCCCACGGAGGGAACGACGAGCAGTACTTC.

The CDR3 nucleotides are TGTGCCAGCAGTTACGGCCTGGGAGGTTCAGCTTTCTTT. Protein sequence: CASSYGLGGSAFF. The gene calls are TRBV6-5 and TRBJ1-1; D remains ambiguous. The V and J ends lost 2 bases and 10 bases respectively, with 14 bases between them. Germline loops: CDR1 MNHEY, CDR2 SVGAGI. The CDR3 is 13 residues long.

V usage is TRBV5-1 and J usage is TRBJ2-1; D is tentatively TRBD1 or TRBD2 (6 bases each). Per germline, CDR1 SGHRS and CDR2 YFSETQ. The CDR3 extends over 16 amino acids. V dropped 2 bases and J dropped 3 bases, with 15 bases sitting between them. CDR3 sequence reads: CASSFGTGQIYNEQFF. CDR3 DNA sequence: TGCGCCAGCAGCTTTGGGACTGGACAGATCTACAATGAGCAGTTCTTC.

The genes are TRBV6-1 and TRBJ1-1; D gene ambiguous. The germline gives CDR1 MNHNS, CDR2 SASEGT. The V end was cut by 7 bases, the J end by 4 bases, with 16 bases between. CDR3 length equals 14 residues. The CDR3 bases are TGTGCCAGCACGGAGGAGTCCCCAAGCACTGAAGCTTTCTTT. This codes for CASTEESPSTEAFF.

The chain uses TRBV7-3 and TRBJ2-7, with 9 bases aligning to TRBD1. Germline V gene lookup returns CDR1 SGHTA and CDR2 FQGTGA. V shed 5 bases and J 7 bases; nucleotides not matched to a gene: 6. The CDR3 consists of 13 residues. CDR3 loop: CASSRDREEEQYF. The CDR3, as DNA: TGTGCCAGCAGCCGGGACAGGGAGGAGGAGCAGTACTTC.

This chain uses TRBV11-3 with TRBJ1-1, with 10 bases fitting TRBD1. CDR1 is SGHNT, CDR2 YENEEA, per germline. J gave up 5 bases and V 4 bases, and 10 bases lay outside the gene matches. CDR3 length: 16 residues. Here the CDR3 DNA reads TGTGCCAGCAGCTCCGTAACAGGGACAGGGGTGACTGAAGCTTTCTTT. Its translation is CASSSVTGTGVTEAFF.

Turning to this clone: Within the sample, other DNA sequences also encode this same CDR3. The chain carries TRBV7-9 and TRBJ2-6; D gene ambiguous. Deletions cut 3 bases from V and 0 bases from J, with 6 bases between. Per germline, CDR1 SEHNR and CDR2 FQNEAQ (reference sequence). The CDR3 consists of 15 residues. CDR3: CASSLGYSGANVLTF. The CDR3 DNA follows: TGTGCCAGCAGCTTGGGCTACTCTGGGGCCAACGTCCTGACTTTC.

This rearrangement joins TRBV11-3 to TRBJ2-7, with 7 bases aligning to TRBD2. The CDR3 is 14 amino acids. CDR1 is SGHNT, CDR2 YENEEA, per germline. The trim removed 1 base at V and 3 bases at J, leaving 3 bases unmatched. The CDR3 sequence is CASSLGASGYEQYF. The CDR3 bases are TGTGCCAGCAGCTTAGGTGCTAGCGGCTACGAGCAGTACTTC.

This clone was picked up a small number of times. This chain links TRBV7-3 with TRBJ1-6; D not resolved. This CDR3 is 14 amino acids long. Germline V gene lookup returns CDR1 SGHTA and CDR2 FQGTGA. Trimming took 5 bases from V and 6 from J, leaving 11 bases between them. The CDR3 here is CASSQGLGNSPLHF. For the CDR3, the DNA is TGTGCCAGCAGCCAAGGGTTAGGTAATTCACCCCTCCACTTT. Based on the CDR3 plus reference TRBV7-3 and TRBJ1-6, the full variable domain is GAGVSQTPSNKVTEKGKYVELRCDPISGHTALYWYRQSLGQGPEFLIYFQGTGAADDSGLPNDRFFAVRPEGSVSTLKIQRTERGDSAVYLCASSQGLGNSPLHFGNGTRLTVT.

The chain recombines TRBV4-3 with TRBJ2-7; a weak D match, TRBD1 (5 bases). This CDR3 has 16 residues. Trimming stripped 1 base from V and 1 base from J, with 14 bases between. Per germline, CDR1 LGHNA and CDR2 YSLEER. The CDR3 is CASSQVTGTLSYEQYF. CDR3 bases: TGCGCCAGCAGCCAAGTAACAGGAACCTTATCCTACGAGCAGTACTTC.

This chain links TRBV30 with TRBJ2-5; D possibly uses TRBD1 or TRBD2 (6 bases each). The CDR3 is 14 amino acids. Germline loops: CDR1 GTSNPN, CDR2 SVGIG (reference sequence). V was pared by 1 base and J by 7 bases, with 16 bases between. CDR3 amino acids: CAWSGVRGRGTQYF. The CDR3 DNA reads as TGTGCCTGGAGTGGGGTCCGGGGGCGCGGGACCCAGTACTTC. The full variable domain, completed using reference TRBV30 and TRBJ2-5, is SQTIHQWPATLVQPVGSPLSLECTVEGTSNPNLYWYRQAAGRGLQLLFYSVGIGQISSEVPQNLSASRPQDRQFILSSKKLLLSDSGFYLCAWSGVRGRGTQYFGPGTRLLVL.

CDR3 sequence reads: CASSPPTGAWETQYF. Written as DNA, the CDR3 is TGTGCCAGCTCACCACCGACAGGGGCATGGGAGACCCAGTACTTC. The V call is TRBV18, the J call TRBJ2-5, with 8 bases that match TRBD1. This CDR3 comprises 15 residues. The V segment lost 0 bases and the J segment 5 bases; nucleotides outside the gene matches: 5. Looked up from germline, CDR1 is KGHSH and CDR2 is LQKENI.

This clone was observed a single time. The V and J genes are TRBV7-9 and TRBJ2-7, with D perhaps TRBD1 or TRBD2 (5 bases each). The CDR3 is 15 amino acids. V lost 6 bases to trimming and J lost 6 bases, with 21 bases between them. The germline V gene has CDR1 SEHNR and CDR2 FQNEAQ (reference sequence). The CDR3 DNA follows: TGTGCCAGCAGAGACTCCGGGACCCTCCAATCCGAGCAGTACTTC. Translating it yields CASRDSGTLQSEQYF.

V is TRBV4-1 and J is TRBJ2-7; tentative D call: TRBD1 (5 bases). The germline V gene encodes CDR1 MGHRA and CDR2 YSYEKL. The V and J ends lost 0 bases and 0 bases respectively, with 18 bases between them. This CDR3 has 18 residues. The CDR3 DNA follows: TGCGCCAGCAGCCAAGAGGTCACAGGCCTTCCCTACTCCTACGAGCAGTACTTC. This gives the protein CASSQEVTGLPYSYEQYF.

This chain links TRBV11-2 with TRBJ2-3; 8 bases are a match to TRBD2. This CDR3 has 15 amino acids. The V and J ends lost 5 bases and 5 bases, in that order; junction bases with no gene match: 9. CDR1 and CDR2 from the germline V gene are SGHAT and FQNNGV. This CDR3 reads CASSQTNGRGDTQYF. Here the CDR3 DNA reads TGTGCCAGCAGCCAAACGAACGGGAGGGGAGATACGCAGTATTTT.

This sequence joins TRBV2 and TRBJ1-1; TRBD1 agrees at 9 bases. Germline V lookup: CDR1 SNHLY, CDR2 FYNNEI. The CDR3 covers 17 residues. The V segment lost 3 bases and the J segment 2 bases; nucleotides outside the gene matches: 10. CDR3 bases: TGTGCCAGCAGTGAGGCGGGGATGACAGGGGGAAACACTGAAGCTTTCTTT. Translated: CASSEAGMTGGNTEAFF. Full variable domain (remainder filled in from reference TRBV2 and TRBJ1-1): EPEVTQTPSHQVTQMGQEVILRCVPISNHLYFYWYRQILGQKVEFLVSFYNNEISEKSEIFDDQFSVERPDGSNFTLKIRSTKLEDSAMYFCASSEAGMTGGNTEAFFGQGTRLTVV.

V and J are TRBV5-1 and TRBJ2-7; D perhaps matches TRBD2 (7 bases). V was pared by 0 bases and J by 4 bases, with 14 bases between. The CDR3 length is 15 residues. Germline lookup yields CDR1 SGHRS and CDR2 YFSETQ. CDR3 loop: CASSLEWGGRYEQYF. In nucleotides, the CDR3 is TGCGCCAGCAGCTTGGAGTGGGGGGGCCGGTACGAGCAGTACTTC.

The chain combines TRBV28 with TRBJ2-7; D gene ambiguous. The CDR3 totals 12 residues. CDR1 is MDHEN and CDR2 is SYDVKM in the germline V gene. Trimming cost V 6 bases and J 3 bases, with 9 bases left between them. Written as DNA, the CDR3 is TGTGCCAGCAGCCTGAGCCGCTACGAGCAGTACTTC. This translates into CASSLSRYEQYF.

The rearrangement uses TRBV5-6 and TRBJ2-6; possibly TRBD2 for D (6 bases). The germline V gene has CDR1 SGHDT and CDR2 YYEEEE. This CDR3 is built from 18 residues. Trimming shortened V by 4 bases and J by 0 bases, and 17 bases separated the two germline ends. The CDR3 spells CASSPPGLSYSGANVLTF. The CDR3 DNA is TGTGCCAGCAGCCCCCCGGGACTGTCCTACTCTGGGGCCAACGTCCTGACTTTC.

The chain recombines TRBV7-2 with TRBJ2-1; 8 positions agree with TRBD2. Unmatched junction bases numbered 5, after V lost 3 bases and J lost 7 bases. Germline CDR1 SGHTA, CDR2 FQGNSA. The CDR3 sequence is 14 residues long. The CDR3 bases are TGTGCCAGCAGCTTCGGAGCGGGAGAGAATGAGCAGTTCTTC. Translating it yields CASSFGAGENEQFF.

V usage is TRBV7-9 and J usage is TRBJ2-3, with TRBD2 identical over 9 bases. The CDR3 runs to 17 residues. Per germline, CDR1 SEHNR and CDR2 FQNEAQ (reference sequence). Losses at the gene ends were 4 bases for V and 2 bases for J; bases not matched to a gene: 10. CDR3 amino acids: CASSSPISGGTTDTQYF. CDR3 nucleotides: TGTGCCAGCAGCTCACCGATTAGCGGGGGAACCACAGATACGCAGTATTTT.

The chain has TRBV6-5 and TRBJ2-1; the match to TRBD2 covers 7 bases. In germline, CDR1 is MNHEY, CDR2 SVGAGI. The CDR3 length is 15 residues. Trimming took 6 bases from V and 2 from J; bases not matched to a gene: 7. This CDR3 is CASSLLAGAYNEQFF. The DNA of the CDR3 is TGTGCCAGCAGCCTATTGGCGGGAGCCTACAATGAGCAGTTCTTC.

This clone was seen a single time. The chain uses TRBV28 and TRBJ2-7, with 10 bases lining up with TRBD1. Looked up from germline, CDR1 is MDHEN and CDR2 is SYDVKM. Trimming took 3 bases from V and 9 from J; bases not matched to a gene: 14. The CDR3 sequence is 16 residues long. This CDR3 is CASSFSYGTGVVGQYF. The CDR3 DNA follows: TGTGCCAGCAGTTTTTCGTACGGGACAGGGGTCGTGGGGCAGTACTTC.

V is TRBV7-9 and J is TRBJ2-3; 8 bases line up with TRBD2. Germline V gene sequence: CDR1 SEHNR, CDR2 FQNEAQ (reference sequence). The V segment lost 1 base and the J segment 2 bases; nucleotides outside the gene matches: 5. The CDR3 totals 16 residues. This chain's CDR3 is CASSLGRGANTDTQYF. In nucleotides, the CDR3 is TGTGCCAGCAGCTTAGGGCGGGGGGCTAACACAGATACGCAGTATTTT.

Remarks on this clone: This specimen includes other DNA sequences encoding the same CDR3. The chain combines TRBV6-5 with TRBJ1-1; a possible D gene is TRBD1 (5 bases). Trimming stripped 6 bases from V and 6 bases from J, with 8 bases between. The CDR3 has 11 amino acids. CDR1 and CDR2 (germline): MNHEY, SVGAGI. The CDR3 bases are TGTGCCAGCAGCCTGGGGCCTGAAGCTTTCTTT. This translates into CASSLGPEAFF.

The chain links TRBV10-2 to TRBJ2-5; D remains unclear. The end of the DNA is better explained by TRBJ2-7, so the J call may be wrong. The germline gives CDR1 WSHSY, CDR2 SAAADI. This CDR3 contains 12 residues. CDR3 in amino acids: CASSESLHEQYF. The DNA of the CDR3 is TGCGCCAGCAGTGAGTCCCTGCACGAGCAGTACTTC.

The chain has TRBV7-8 and TRBJ2-5; D ambiguous. There are 10 residues in the CDR3. The ends were cut back, 8 bases at V and 5 bases at J, with 6 bases in the middle. The germline gives CDR1 SGHVS, CDR2 FQNEAQ. CDR3 nucleotide sequence: TGTGCCAGCTTGGGGGAGACCCAGTACTTC. Its protein product is CASLGETQYF.